This T cell receptor beta chain was sequenced during a study of blood T cell repertoires in COVID-19. Study at large: The study drew acute and convalescent COVID-19 samples from the United States, Italy and Spain. Nucleic acid was either cDNA or gDNA, and it came from T cells, B-cell-depleted T cells, or PBMCs.

Recruits, aged roughly 18 to 90 years, lived in 25 or so US areas. V gave up 4 bases and J gave up 2 bases, with 17 bases separating them. The CDR3 spans 16 residues. The germline CDR1 and CDR2 sequences are SGHRS and YFSETQ. Original handling: Nucleated cell number was recorded as an estimate derived from reference gene primer amplification. The method was immunoSEQ multiplex PCR; TCRdb's version includes in-frame clones alone and lacks a portion of them. V, J and clone size are those of that table, while D and trimming were read from the DNA. The table has over 350,000 clones, roughly 90% seen once.

Sequencing input: PBMCs or T cells enriched from blood (not recorded which). This TCR was sampled from a woman aged 25 to 39 with acute COVID-19. The V gene is TRBV5-1, the J gene TRBJ2-3; TRBD1 is a possible D gene (6 bases). As DNA, the CDR3 is TGCGCCAGCAGCCAGGGGCTAACACCGCTCACAGATACGCAGTATTTT. Protein: CASSQGLTPLTDTQYF.